The 27 T cell receptor beta chains reported below all come from one sample, sequenced in a study of blood T cell repertoires in COVID-19. Produced via immunoSEQ multiplex PCR; TCRdb's table is partial and in-frame only. Of some 250,000 clones listed, about 90% are singletons. Sequencing was done on a sample of PBMCs or T cells enriched from blood (not recorded which). The receptors originated from a human donor in a cohort exposed to, infected with or recovered from COVID-19 (not recorded which). The donor label of this sample is uncertain.

The chain is built from TRBV9 and TRBJ2-1, with 9 bases identical to TRBD2. Germline assignment: CDR1 SGDLS and CDR2 YYNGEE. This CDR3 has 16 amino acids. The V segment lost 2 bases and the J segment 7 bases; nucleotides outside the gene matches: 10. This CDR3 is CASSVTTSGLVNEQFF. The DNA of the CDR3 is TGTGCCAGCAGCGTTACTACTAGCGGGTTGGTGAATGAGCAGTTCTTC. The whole variable domain, remainder taken from reference TRBV9 and TRBJ2-1, is DSGVTQTPKHLITATGQRVTLRCSPRSGDLSVYWYQQSLDQGLQFLIQYYNGEERAKGNILERFSAQQFPDLHSELNLSSLELGDSALYFCASSVTTSGLVNEQFFGPGTRLTVL.

This clone was found once. The chain links TRBV6-5 to TRBJ2-7, with 11 positions matching TRBD1. CDR3 length equals 15 residues. Germline loops: CDR1 MNHEY, CDR2 SVGAGI. Germline trimming cut 6 bases from V and 6 bases from J; bases unmatched to any gene: 10. CDR3 in DNA: TGTGCCAGCAGCCCCGGGTGGACAGGGGGCGCCGAGCAGTACTTC. This gives the protein CASSPGWTGGAEQYF.

This chain joins TRBV7-9 and TRBJ2-3, with D uncertain. The germline CDR1 and CDR2 sequences are SEHNR and FQNEAQ (reference sequence). Deletions cut 3 bases from V and 1 base from J, with 8 bases between. The CDR3 runs to 14 residues. For the CDR3, the DNA is TGTGCCAGCAGCTTCGACTGGGGCACAGATACGCAGTATTTT. Its translation: CASSFDWGTDTQYF. The variable domain in full, with the rest retrieved from reference TRBV7-9 and TRBJ2-3, is DTGVSQNPRHKITKRGQNVTFRCDPISEHNRLYWYRQTLGQGPEFLTYFQNEAQLEKSRLLSDRFSAERPKGSFSTLEIQRTEQGDSAMYLCASSFDWGTDTQYFGPGTRLTVL.

The chain carries TRBV7-9 and TRBJ1-6; D might be TRBD1 (5 bases). CDR3 size: 15 residues. The germline gives CDR1 SEHNR, CDR2 FQNEAQ (reference sequence). V lost 5 bases and J 8 bases, leaving 16 bases between the germline ends. CDR3 region: CASSGRTGLHSPLHF. CDR3 DNA: TGTGCCAGCAGCGGACGGACGGGACTACATTCACCCCTCCACTTT.

CDR3 loop: CASSADRAGANVLTF. CDR3 coding DNA: TGTGCCAGCAGCGCCGACAGGGCTGGGGCCAACGTCCTGACTTTC. The genes are TRBV7-9 and TRBJ2-6; 7 positions match TRBD1. V dropped 5 bases and J dropped 2; count of bases not matched to a gene: 3. Germline V gene data show CDR1 as SEHNR and CDR2 as FQNEAQ (reference sequence). This CDR3 region has 15 residues.

V usage is TRBV15 and J usage is TRBJ2-2; D is perhaps TRBD2 (6 bases). Trimming removed 0 bases at V and 4 bases at J, with 6 bases between. The CDR3 extends over 14 amino acids. Germline loops: CDR1 LNHNV, CDR2 YYDKDF (reference sequence). The CDR3 coding sequence is TGTGCCACCAGCAGAGAGCGGGGCACCGGGGAGCTGTTTTTT. Translating gives CATSRERGTGELFF.

The chain combines TRBV2 with TRBJ1-1, with unresolved D. Germline loops: CDR1 SNHLY, CDR2 FYNNEI. The CDR3 spans 13 residues. V was cut by 1 base and J by 1 base, with 4 bases left in between. CDR3 bases: TGTGCCAGCAGTGAAGATCGGAACACTGAAGCTTTCTTT. This translates into CASSEDRNTEAFF. The complete variable domain, with remaining parts taken from reference TRBV2 and TRBJ1-1, reads EPEVTQTPSHQVTQMGQEVILRCVPISNHLYFYWYRQILGQKVEFLVSFYNNEISEKSEIFDDQFSVERPDGSNFTLKIRSTKLEDSAMYFCASSEDRNTEAFFGQGTRLTVV.

This clone has only a few counts. The V and J genes are TRBV6-5 and TRBJ1-1; perhaps TRBD1 as D (5 bases). The CDR3 runs to 13 residues. The V gene's germline CDR1 is MNHEY and CDR2 SVGAGI. V was cut by 8 bases and J by 0 bases, with 10 bases left in between. The CDR3 coding sequence is TGTGCCAGCGTCAGACAGATGAACACTGAAGCTTTCTTT. It translates to CASVRQMNTEAFF.

The chain links TRBV4-3 to TRBJ1-1; TRBD1 aligns across 9 bases. The CDR3 has 14 amino acids. Germline V gene lookup returns CDR1 LGHNA and CDR2 YSLEER. The V gene end was trimmed by 0 bases and the J gene end by 11 bases; junction bases not matched to a gene: 7. The CDR3 bases are TGCGCCAGCAGCCAAGATGGGACAGGGATAGAGGCTTTCTTT. As protein: CASSQDGTGIEAFF.

The rearrangement joins TRBV18 to TRBJ1-2; D unclear. V was shortened by 4 bases and J by 8 bases, with 14 bases between the two germline ends. This CDR3 has 13 residues. The germline V gene has CDR1 KGHSH and CDR2 LQKENI. As DNA, the CDR3 is TGTGCCAGCTCACACGACACCTATGGGGGCTACACCTTC. Its translation is CASSHDTYGGYTF.

A word on this clone: The same CDR3 can be traced to other DNA sequences in this sample. The V call is TRBV7-2, the J call TRBJ2-7; 9 bases map to TRBD2. Germline CDR1 reads SGHTA; CDR2 reads FQGNSA. Germline trimming cut 1 base from V and 0 bases from J; bases unmatched to any gene: 1. This CDR3 has 15 amino acids. CDR3 in DNA: TGTGCCAGCAGCTTAGAAGCGGGGGGCTCCTACGAGCAGTACTTC. This sequence encodes CASSLEAGGSYEQYF.

The V and J genes are TRBV7-8 and TRBJ2-5, with 8 bases matching TRBD1. The CDR3 has 15 amino acids. The junction had 9 bases not matched to a gene; V was cut back by 5 bases and J by 4 bases. From germline, CDR1 is SGHVS and CDR2 FQNEAQ. The CDR3: CASSTDRGNRETQYF. The CDR3 DNA sequence: TGTGCCAGCAGCACAGACAGGGGAAATCGAGAGACCCAGTACTTC.

This chain connects TRBV7-3 to TRBJ2-3, with a possible D match to TRBD1 (6 bases). Trimming left V 7 bases short and J 5 bases short, with 13 bases between. This CDR3 is built from 13 residues. CDR1 is SGHTA and CDR2 is FQGTGA in the germline V gene. In nucleotides, the CDR3 is TGTGCCAGCACGCGCACAGGGCTAGATACGCAGTATTTT. It encodes CASTRTGLDTQYF.

With respect to this clone: Within the sample, other DNA sequences also encode this same CDR3. The J gene is TRBJ1-2, the V gene TRBV3-1 (or the pseudogene TRBV3-2); the match to TRBD1 covers 8 bases. V shed 6 bases and J 7 bases; nucleotides not matched to a gene: 4. CDR1 and CDR2 (germline): LGHDT, YNNKEL (reference sequence). The CDR3 extends over 12 amino acids. The CDR3 region is CASSQGARGYTF. As DNA, the CDR3 is TGTGCCAGCAGTCAGGGGGCGCGTGGCTACACCTTC.

J is TRBJ1-5 and V is TRBV12-3 or TRBV12-4, with D unresolved. This CDR3 is built from 12 residues. The V end was cut by 2 bases, the J end by 9 bases, with 8 bases between. Here the CDR3 reads CASSLTVWPQHF. CDR3 sequence (DNA): TGTGCCAGCAGTTTAACAGTATGGCCCCAGCATTTT.

The rearrangement links TRBV7-9 to TRBJ1-3; possibly TRBD1 for D (5 bases). Between the trimmed V and J ends, which lost 3 bases and 15 bases, there was a span of 12 bases. CDR3 length: 11 residues. Germline loops: CDR1 SEHNR, CDR2 FQNEAQ (reference sequence). CDR3 region: CASSFHEDKYF. CDR3 DNA sequence: TGTGCCAGCAGCTTTCATGAGGACAAATATTTT.

The chain combines TRBV5-5 with TRBJ1-4; D might be TRBD1 (5 bases). The V end lost 5 bases, the J end lost 8 bases, and 16 bases lay between the germline ends. Germline V gene sequence: CDR1 SGHKS, CDR2 YYEKEE (reference sequence). The CDR3 is 14 residues long. DNA for the CDR3: TGTGCCAGCAGTTTCGGGGACCGGGGGGAAAAACTGTTTTTT. It translates to CASSFGDRGEKLFF.

The chain is built from TRBV28 and TRBJ2-3, with a weak D call TRBD1 (7 bases). The CDR3 spans 17 residues. CDR1 is MDHEN, CDR2 SYDVKM, per germline. The germline V and J ends were trimmed by 5 bases and 1 base, with 19 bases remaining between them. The CDR3 sequence: CASSRQGEGEGTDTQYF. The CDR3 nucleotides read TGTGCCAGCAGTAGACAGGGTGAAGGGGAGGGCACAGATACGCAGTATTTT.

This chain uses TRBV24-1 with TRBJ2-2, with a tentative D call TRBD1 (6 bases). Between the trimmed V and J ends, which lost 4 bases and 5 bases, there was a span of 10 bases. The CDR3 contains 14 residues. Germline V gene sequence: CDR1 KGHDR, CDR2 SFDVKD. Here the CDR3 DNA reads TGTGCCACCAGTGAGCACGGACAGACCGGGGAGCTGTTTTTT. This codes for CATSEHGQTGELFF.

This clone appeared a few times. The chain uses TRBV9 and TRBJ2-1, with 10 bases aligning to TRBD2. The CDR3 is 17 amino acids. The germline V gene has CDR1 SGDLS and CDR2 YYNGEE. J gave up 4 bases and V 0 bases, and 7 bases lay outside the gene matches. Here the CDR3 reads CASSVARRTSGYNEQFF. CDR3 coding DNA: TGTGCCAGCAGCGTAGCTCGAAGGACTAGCGGATACAATGAGCAGTTCTTC.

The rearrangement links TRBV7-9 to TRBJ2-7; tentatively, D is TRBD2 (6 bases). CDR1 SEHNR and CDR2 FQNEAQ come from the germline V gene (reference sequence). V lost 3 bases and J 6 bases, leaving 15 bases between the germline ends. This CDR3 is built from 14 residues. The CDR3 region is CASSFSPVGGEQYF. DNA for the CDR3: TGTGCCAGCAGCTTTTCACCAGTGGGGGGCGAGCAGTACTTC.

This CDR3 is CASDQGGGETQYF. CDR3 nucleotides: TGCGCCAGCGACCAGGGAGGTGGGGAGACCCAGTACTTC. This chain joins TRBV10-2 and TRBJ2-5, with D perhaps matching TRBD2 (6 bases). Germline lookup yields CDR1 WSHSY and CDR2 SAAADI. Trimming stripped 8 bases from V and 5 bases from J, with 15 bases between. This CDR3 has 13 amino acids.

CDR3 sequence (DNA): TGTGCCAGCAGCCGCGGACTAGGGCACTACGAGCAGTACTTC. Protein sequence: CASSRGLGHYEQYF. This chain uses TRBV21-1 with TRBJ2-7; no check of the table's D call, TRBD2, against the DNA was made. TRBV21-1 is given as a pseudogene. The CDR3 is 14 amino acids.

The genes are TRBV4-2 and TRBJ1-6; perhaps TRBD1 as D (5 bases). V lost 2 bases, J lost 7 bases, and 15 bases lay in between. Germline V CDR1 and CDR2: LGHNA, YNFKEQ. The CDR3 totals 16 residues. In DNA form, the CDR3 reads TGTGCCAGCAGCCAAAACACAGGAGAGGCAAATTCACCCCTCCACTTT. This gives the protein CASSQNTGEANSPLHF.

The V call is TRBV3-1 (or the pseudogene TRBV3-2), the J call TRBJ2-7; 7 bases are a match to TRBD2. This CDR3 has 14 residues. The germline CDR1 and CDR2 sequences are LGHDT and YNNKEL (reference sequence). V lost 3 bases, J lost 2 bases, and 4 bases stayed unmatched. CDR3 sequence reads: CASSHSGSTYEQYF. The CDR3 DNA sequence: TGTGCCAGCAGCCATAGCGGGTCCACCTACGAGCAGTACTTC.

This chain uses TRBV21-1 with TRBJ1-2; the table calls TRBD1, which could not be checked here. TRBV21-1 is shown as a pseudogene. The CDR3 sequence is 16 residues long. The CDR3 sequence is CASSRLPDSPNYGYTF. The CDR3 DNA is TGTGCCAGCAGCCGCCTGCCGGACAGCCCAAACTATGGCTACACCTTC.

The chain is built from TRBV19 and TRBJ2-7; the D gene is possibly TRBD1 (5 bases). This CDR3 contains 13 residues. V was shortened by 4 bases and J by 4 bases, with 11 bases between the two germline ends. Germline CDR1 LNHDA, CDR2 SQIVND (reference sequence). CDR3 in amino acids: CASSKQGSYEQYF. The CDR3 DNA follows: TGTGCCAGTAGTAAGCAGGGCAGTTACGAGCAGTACTTC.